Each of the 8 T cell receptor beta chains below was sequenced from the same sample in a study of PD-L1 blockade in urothelial cancer. The method was immunoSEQ multiplex PCR; TCRdb's version includes in-frame clones alone and lacks a portion of them. The sample contains approximately 52,000 clones, approximately 77% of which appear only once. The time point is: pretreatment peripheral blood. Here the sequenced sample was PBMCs, taken around atezolizumab (anti-PD-L1) treatment. These receptor sequences come from a man in his 70s with urothelial cancer.

The chain uses TRBV5-1 and TRBJ2-1, with a weak D call TRBD2 (5 bases). CDR3 length: 11 amino acids. Per germline, CDR1 SGHRS and CDR2 YFSETQ. V was pared by 9 bases and J by 4 bases, with 8 bases between. The CDR3 DNA reads as TGCGCCACCCGGGGATACAATGAGCAGTTCTTC. This gives the protein CATRGYNEQFF.

The CDR3 loop is CASSQRTDYGYTF. The CDR3 bases are TGTGCCAGCAGCCAACGGACAGACTATGGCTACACCTTC. The chain carries TRBV16 and TRBJ1-2; TRBD1 might be the D (6 bases). The V gene's germline CDR1 is KGHSY and CDR2 FQNENV. This CDR3 region has 13 residues. Trimming pared 2 bases from V and 3 bases from J, leaving 7 bases between. Full variable domain (missing parts from reference TRBV16 and TRBJ1-2): GEEVAQTPKHLVRGEGQKAKLYCAPIKGHSYVFWYQQVLKNEFKFLISFQNENVFDETGMPKERFSAKCLPNSPCSLEIQATKLEDSAVYFCASSQRTDYGYTFGSGTRLTVV.

V gene TRBV5-6 combines with J gene TRBJ2-7; D unresolved. V lost 0 bases and J 2 bases, leaving 9 bases between the germline ends. CDR1 is SGHDT, CDR2 YYEEEE, per germline. CDR3 length: 14 residues. CDR3 DNA: TGTGCCAGCAGCTTGGGTCTAGTCCCCTACGAGCAGTACTTC. This codes for CASSLGLVPYEQYF.

The genes are TRBV6-5 and TRBJ2-1, with a possible D match to TRBD1 (5 bases). This CDR3 spans 15 amino acids. V was clipped by 6 bases and J by 2 bases, with 14 bases between them. Germline V CDR1 and CDR2: MNHEY, SVGAGI. The CDR3 region has the DNA TGTGCCAGCAGCAGACAGACGAACGCCTACAATGAGCAGTTCTTC. Residues: CASSRQTNAYNEQFF.

In this sample, this clone turned up once. The chain uses TRBV27 and TRBJ1-2, with a weak D call TRBD1 (5 bases). Trimming removed 5 bases from V and 4 bases from J, with 14 bases in between. The CDR3 consists of 14 residues. Germline values: CDR1 MNHEY, CDR2 SMNVEV (reference sequence). The CDR3: CASSQRGSAYGYTF. The CDR3 DNA follows: TGTGCCAGCAGTCAACGGGGGTCTGCCTATGGCTACACCTTC.

J is TRBJ1-1 and V is TRBV5-1; D remains ambiguous. Trimming left V 0 bases short and J 2 bases short, with 11 bases between. Germline CDR1 SGHRS, CDR2 YFSETQ. The CDR3 is made up of 15 amino acids. This CDR3 is CASSLDGRPNTEAFF. DNA for the CDR3: TGCGCCAGCAGCTTGGACGGCAGGCCTAACACTGAAGCTTTCTTT.

The CDR3 bases are TGTGCCAGCAGTTATGCAGGGCGTAAGAACACTGAAGCTTTCTTT. Encoded protein: CASSYAGRKNTEAFF. V and J are TRBV28 and TRBJ1-1; D may be TRBD1 (5 bases). Germline values: CDR1 MDHEN, CDR2 SYDVKM. Trimming cost V 4 bases and J 1 base, with 13 bases left between them. The CDR3 is made up of 15 amino acids.

This chain joins TRBV12-5 and TRBJ2-3, with D possibly TRBD2 on 5 matching bases. The CDR3 loop spans 12 amino acids. Trimming shortened V by 1 base and J by 8 bases, and 7 bases separated the two germline ends. The germline gives CDR1 LGHNT, CDR2 FRNRAP. CDR3 sequence: CASGLGGVTQYF. CDR3 DNA: TGTGCTAGTGGTTTGGGGGGAGTTACGCAGTATTTT.